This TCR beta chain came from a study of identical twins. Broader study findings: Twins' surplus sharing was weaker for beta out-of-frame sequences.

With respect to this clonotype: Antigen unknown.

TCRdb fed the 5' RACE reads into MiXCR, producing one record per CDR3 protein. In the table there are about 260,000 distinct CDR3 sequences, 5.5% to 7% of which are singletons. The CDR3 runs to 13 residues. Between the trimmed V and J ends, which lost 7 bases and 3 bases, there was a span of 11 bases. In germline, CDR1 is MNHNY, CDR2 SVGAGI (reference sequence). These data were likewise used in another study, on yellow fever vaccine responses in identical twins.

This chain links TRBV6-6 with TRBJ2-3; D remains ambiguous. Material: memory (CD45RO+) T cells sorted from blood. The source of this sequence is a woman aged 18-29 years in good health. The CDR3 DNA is TGTGCCAGCACCCCCCGGGTAACAGATACGCAGTATTTT. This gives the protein CASTPRVTDTQYF.